Listed below are T cell receptor beta chains from one sample, sequenced in a study of neurological immune-mediated disorders. TCRdb analysed the 5' RACE reads with MiXCR anew, one entry per CDR3 protein. The sample has tens of thousands of distinct CDR3 sequences; less than 5.5% are singletons. The sample was PBMCs. Receptor source: a woman in her twenties or thirties with multiple sclerosis. Each CDR3 is given with its conserved first and last residue. A D gene is named only where the DNA matches it firmly. A clone size is listed for some rows: how often the clone was seen (once, few, many), or a class if it is expanded.

>TRBV6-5|-|TRBJ1-1|TRBD1
CASTLRRGLGAEAFF
TGTGCCAGCACCTTACGTAGGGGGCTAGGAGCTGAAGCTTTCTTT
>TRBV5-1|many|TRBJ2-1|TRBD2
CASSFAGGPHNEQFF
TGCGCCAGCAGCTTCGCGGGAGGGCCTCACAATGAGCAGTTCTTC
>TRBV7-2|many|TRBJ2-3|TRBD2
CASSLTPLLAGGTDTQYF
TGTGCCAGCAGCCTTACCCCCCTCCTGGCGGGAGGGACAGATACGCAGTATTTT
>TRBV10-3|many|TRBJ2-5|TRBD1
CAISDPGTGGETQYF
TGTGCCATCAGTGACCCCGGGACAGGAGGAGAGACCCAGTACTTC
>TRBV7-8|many|TRBJ2-1|TRBD2
CASSPQGLALGEQFF
TGTGCCAGCAGCCCCCAGGGACTAGCGTTGGGGGAGCAGTTCTTC
>TRBV20-1|many|TRBJ2-5|TRBD2
CSATIPGLAGREETQYF
TGCAGTGCTACGATTCCGGGACTAGCGGGACGAGAGGAGACCCAGTACTTC
>TRBV5-1|many|TRBJ2-3|-
CASSPGSPYTDTQYF
TGCGCCAGCAGCCCCGGATCCCCCTACACAGATACGCAGTATTTT
>TRBV6-5|-|TRBJ1-1|-
CASSYSILNTEAFF
TGTGCCAGCAGTTATAGCATTTTGAACACTGAAGCTTTCTTT
>TRBV10-3|many|TRBJ2-3|-
CAISEGGTDTQYF
TGTGCCATCAGTGAAGGGGGCACAGATACGCAGTATTTT
>TRBV10-2|few|TRBJ2-7|TRBD2
CASSESQLAYAYEQYF
TGCGCCAGCAGTGAGTCACAACTAGCGTATGCCTACGAGCAGTACTTC
>TRBV20-1|many|TRBJ2-1|TRBD2
CSARTSGSPWSSYNEQFF
TGCAGTGCGAGGACTAGCGGGAGTCCCTGGAGCTCCTACAATGAGCAGTTCTTC
>TRBV5-1|many|TRBJ1-1|-
CASSFGDPMNTEAFF
TGCGCCAGCAGCTTTGGGGACCCAATGAACACTGAAGCTTTCTTT
>TRBV6-6|-|TRBJ1-1|-
CASKGSGEVTEAFF
TGTGCCAGCAAAGGATCCGGGGAAGTCACTGAAGCTTTCTTT
>TRBV12-3/TRBV12-4|many|TRBJ2-2|-
CASKGTTAGYTGELFF
TGTGCCAGTAAAGGGACAACGGCGGGCTACACCGGGGAGCTGTTTTTT
>TRBV5-1|many|TRBJ2-7|TRBD2
CASSSGGTTPSYEQYF
TGCGCCAGCAGCTCGGGGGGGACAACGCCATCCTACGAGCAGTACTTC
>TRBV12-3/TRBV12-4|many|TRBJ2-7|-
CASSFEEGFYEQYF
TGTGCCAGCAGTTTTGAGGAGGGATTCTACGAGCAGTACTTC
>TRBV20-1|many|TRBJ1-1|-
CSARERTLGAEAFF
TGCAGTGCTAGAGAGCGCACCCTGGGCGCTGAAGCTTTCTTT
>TRBV20-1|many|TRBJ1-1|-
CSAIRTAEEAFF
TGCAGTGCTATTCGGACCGCCGAGGAAGCTTTCTTT
>TRBV20-1|many|TRBJ2-1|-
CSASRQSYNEQFF
TGCAGTGCTAGCCGCCAGTCCTACAATGAGCAGTTCTTC
>TRBV4-1|many|TRBJ2-1|TRBD1
CASSRDRVNEQFF
TGCGCCAGCAGCCGGGACAGGGTCAATGAGCAGTTCTTC